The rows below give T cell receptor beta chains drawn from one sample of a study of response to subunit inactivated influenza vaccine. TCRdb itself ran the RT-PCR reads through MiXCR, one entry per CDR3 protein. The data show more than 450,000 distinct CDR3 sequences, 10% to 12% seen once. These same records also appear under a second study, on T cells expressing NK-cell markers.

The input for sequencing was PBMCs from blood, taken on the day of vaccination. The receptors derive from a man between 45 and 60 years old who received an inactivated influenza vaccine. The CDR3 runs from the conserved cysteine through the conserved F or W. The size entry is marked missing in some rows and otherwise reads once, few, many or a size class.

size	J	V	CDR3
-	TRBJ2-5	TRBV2	CASRVQETQYF
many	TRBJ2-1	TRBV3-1	CASSQRGLREGHNEQFF
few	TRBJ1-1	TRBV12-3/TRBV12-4	CASSLDAGTEAFF
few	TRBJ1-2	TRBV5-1	CASSLAPGSGDGYTF
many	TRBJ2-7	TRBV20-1	CSARGGVSSTPSYEQYF
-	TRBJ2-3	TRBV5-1	CASSLSAGTSTDTQYF
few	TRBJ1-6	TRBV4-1	CASSQDGGRGHSPLHF
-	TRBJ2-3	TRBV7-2	CASSGTSGRLTQYF
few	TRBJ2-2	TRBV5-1	CASSLGQGTNTGELFF
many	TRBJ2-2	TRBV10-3	CATGLPNTGELFF
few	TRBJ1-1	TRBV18	CASSPQGVSTEAFF
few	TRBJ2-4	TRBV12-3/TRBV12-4	CASTIGGTKNIQYF
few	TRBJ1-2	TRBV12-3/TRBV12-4	CASSFWGQGRGYTF
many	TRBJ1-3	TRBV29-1	CSVEGTGNTIYF
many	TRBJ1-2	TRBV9	CASSVGISGYTF
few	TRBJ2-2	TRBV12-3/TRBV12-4	CASSLPWDTGELFF
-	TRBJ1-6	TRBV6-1	CASSDLLKSHSPLHF
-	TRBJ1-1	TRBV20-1	CSARDPQGEALF
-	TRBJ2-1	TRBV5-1	CASSQSGGTYNEQFF
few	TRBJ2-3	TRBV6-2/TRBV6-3	CASSYGRGGLADTQYF
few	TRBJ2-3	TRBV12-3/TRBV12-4	CASGTSGGNTQYF
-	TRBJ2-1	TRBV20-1	CSAYDGPTYYNEQFF
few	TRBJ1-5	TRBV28	CASSRRYSNQPQHF
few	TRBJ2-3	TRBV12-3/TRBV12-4	CASIYQGFTDTQYF
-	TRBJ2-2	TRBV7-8	CASSLAGTGFGELFF
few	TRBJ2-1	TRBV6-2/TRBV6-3	CASYSGLAGNEQFF
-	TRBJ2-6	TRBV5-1	CASSLWSNRGRREYGANVLTF
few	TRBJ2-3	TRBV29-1	CSVRTGPTDTQYF
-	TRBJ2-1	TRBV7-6	CASSLALRGNEQFF
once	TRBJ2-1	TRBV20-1	CTPRPGLAGYNEQFF
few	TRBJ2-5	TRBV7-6	CASSDGQGQETQYF
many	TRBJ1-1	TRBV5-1	CASSLDGKGPMNTEAFF
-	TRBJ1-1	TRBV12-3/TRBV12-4	CASSPRRGSSTEAFF
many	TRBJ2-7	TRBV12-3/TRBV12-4	CASSFRSSGEQYF
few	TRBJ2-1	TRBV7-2	CASSSRTARHEQFF
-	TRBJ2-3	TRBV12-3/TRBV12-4	CASSLGSYDTQYF
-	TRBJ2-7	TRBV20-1	CSARDEGRGLSYEQYF
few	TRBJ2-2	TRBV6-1	CASSTNPMNTGELFF
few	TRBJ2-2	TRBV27	CASWTGMNTGELFF
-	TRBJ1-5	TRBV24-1	CATSDPGSSNQPQHF
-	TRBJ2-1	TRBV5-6	CASSSGTGFYEQFF
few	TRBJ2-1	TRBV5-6	CASSQLFSPGQGFSEQFF
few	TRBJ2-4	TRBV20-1	CSASPNKNIQYF
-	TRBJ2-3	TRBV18	CASSSSEGVTDTQYF
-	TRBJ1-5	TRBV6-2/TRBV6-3	CASSVGQGYQPQHF
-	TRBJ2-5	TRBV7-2	CASSLEQGAGETQYF
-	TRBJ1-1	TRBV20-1	CSARDPGQGFNTEAFF
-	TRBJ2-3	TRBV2	CASSEISRGREEDTQYF
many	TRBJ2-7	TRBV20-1	CSARRDRGSYEQYF
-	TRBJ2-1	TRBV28	CASNKPGLGVHEQFF
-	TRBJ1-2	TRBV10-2	CASRGQGERGYTF
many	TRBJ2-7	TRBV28	CASSLGQPSYEQYF
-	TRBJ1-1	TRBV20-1	CSAEQENTEAFF
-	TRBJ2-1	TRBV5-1	CASSDPRSEIQGSYNEQFF
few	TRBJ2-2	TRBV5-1	CASSLKWGAGVTGELFF
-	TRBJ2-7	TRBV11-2	CASSLPPGGKWGYEQYF
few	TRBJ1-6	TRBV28	CASSLNGQGRRSPLHF
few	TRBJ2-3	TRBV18	CASSPRETFTDTQYF
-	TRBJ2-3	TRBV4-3	CASSQDPQGPTTDTQYF